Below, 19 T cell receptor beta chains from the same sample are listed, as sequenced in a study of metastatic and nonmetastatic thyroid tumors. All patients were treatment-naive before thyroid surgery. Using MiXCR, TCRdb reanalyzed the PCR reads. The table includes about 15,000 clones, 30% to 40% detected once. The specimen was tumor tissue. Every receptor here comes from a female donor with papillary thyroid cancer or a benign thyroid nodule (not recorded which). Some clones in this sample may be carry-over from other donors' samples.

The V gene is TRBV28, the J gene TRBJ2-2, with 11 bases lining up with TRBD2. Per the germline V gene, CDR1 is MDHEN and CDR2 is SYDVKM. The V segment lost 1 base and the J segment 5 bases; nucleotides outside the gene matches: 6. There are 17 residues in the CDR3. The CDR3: CASSLFASGRRTGELFF. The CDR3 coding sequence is TGTGCCAGCAGTTTATTCGCTAGCGGGAGGAGGACCGGGGAGCTGTTTTTT. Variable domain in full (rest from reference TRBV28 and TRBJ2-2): DVKVTQSSRYLVKRTGEKVFLECVQDMDHENMFWYRQDPGLGLRLIYFSYDVKMKEKGDIPEGYSVSREKKERFSLILESASTNQTSMYLCASSLFASGRRTGELFFGEGSRLTVL.

CDR3: CASSLQRVTYNEQFF. The DNA for the CDR3 is TGTGCCAGCAGCTTACAGCGGGTTACCTACAATGAGCAGTTCTTC. V gene TRBV11-1 combines with J gene TRBJ2-1; D is perhaps TRBD2 (6 bases). The V gene's germline CDR1 is SGHAT and CDR2 FQDESV (reference sequence). CDR3 length: 15 amino acids. V lost 2 bases to trimming and J lost 2 bases, with 10 bases between them.

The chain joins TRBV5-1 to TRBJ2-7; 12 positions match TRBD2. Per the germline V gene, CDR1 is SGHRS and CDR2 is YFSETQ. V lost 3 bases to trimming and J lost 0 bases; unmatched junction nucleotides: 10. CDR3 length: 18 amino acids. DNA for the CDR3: TGCGCCAGCAGCTCCGGACTAGCGGGACCAGTTCCCTCCTACGAGCAGTACTTC. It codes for CASSSGLAGPVPSYEQYF.

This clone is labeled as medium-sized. The chain's CDR3 is CASTGDRALNQPQHF. CDR3 in DNA: TGTGCCAGTACGGGGGACAGGGCTTTAAATCAGCCCCAGCATTTT. The J gene is TRBJ1-5, the V gene TRBV19; 9 positions agree with TRBD1. The CDR3 has 15 residues. The germline V gene has CDR1 LNHDA and CDR2 SQIVND (reference sequence). The V and J ends lost 7 bases and 4 bases, in that order; junction bases with no gene match: 8.

The CDR3: CSARRTGEQYV. The CDR3 nucleotides are TGCAGTGCTAGGAGGACGGGGGAGCAGTACGTC. This sequence joins TRBV20-1 and TRBJ2-7, with D tentatively TRBD2 (5 bases). The CDR3 totals 11 residues. V was clipped by 3 bases and J by 7 bases, with 10 bases between them. The germline gives CDR1 DFQATT, CDR2 SNEGSKA (reference sequence).

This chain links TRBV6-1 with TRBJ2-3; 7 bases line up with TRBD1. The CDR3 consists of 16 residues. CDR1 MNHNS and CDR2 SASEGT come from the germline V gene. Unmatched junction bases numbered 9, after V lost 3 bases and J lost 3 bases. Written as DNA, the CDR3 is TGTGCCAGCAGTGAGTTAGTGACAGGGACGACAGATACGCAGTATTTT. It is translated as CASSELVTGTTDTQYF.

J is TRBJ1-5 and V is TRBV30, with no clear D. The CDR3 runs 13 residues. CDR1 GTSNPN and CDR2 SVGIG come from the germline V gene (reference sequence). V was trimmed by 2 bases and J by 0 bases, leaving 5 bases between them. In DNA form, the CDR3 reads TGTGCCTGGAGTACGGGTAGCAATCAGCCCCAGCATTTT. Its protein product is CAWSTGSNQPQHF.

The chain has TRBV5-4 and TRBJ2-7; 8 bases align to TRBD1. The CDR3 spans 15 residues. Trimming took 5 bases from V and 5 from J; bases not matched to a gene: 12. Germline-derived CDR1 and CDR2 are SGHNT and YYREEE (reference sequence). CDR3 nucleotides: TGTGCCAGCAGTCGGGACAGGTGTAGTCTGCACGAGCAGTACTTC. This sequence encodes CASSRDRCSLHEQYF. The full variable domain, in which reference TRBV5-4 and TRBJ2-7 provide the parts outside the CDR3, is ETGVTQSPTHLIKTRGQQVTLRCSSQSGHNTVSWYQQALGQGPQFIFQYYREEENGRGNFPPRFSGLQFPNYSSELNVNALELDDSALYLCASSRDRCSLHEQYFGPGTRLTVT.

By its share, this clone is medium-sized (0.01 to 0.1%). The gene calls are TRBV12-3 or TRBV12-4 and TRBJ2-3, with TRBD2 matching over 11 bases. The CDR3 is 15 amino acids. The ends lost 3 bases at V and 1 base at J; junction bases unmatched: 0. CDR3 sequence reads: CASSLTSGGTDTQYF. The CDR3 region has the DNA TGTGCCAGCAGTTTGACTAGCGGGGGCACAGATACGCAGTATTTT.

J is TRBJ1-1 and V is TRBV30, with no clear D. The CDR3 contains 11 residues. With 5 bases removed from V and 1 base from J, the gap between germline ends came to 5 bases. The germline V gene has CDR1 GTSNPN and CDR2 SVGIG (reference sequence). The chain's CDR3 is CAWHRNTEAFF. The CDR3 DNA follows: TGTGCCTGGCATAGGAACACTGAAGCTTTCTTT.

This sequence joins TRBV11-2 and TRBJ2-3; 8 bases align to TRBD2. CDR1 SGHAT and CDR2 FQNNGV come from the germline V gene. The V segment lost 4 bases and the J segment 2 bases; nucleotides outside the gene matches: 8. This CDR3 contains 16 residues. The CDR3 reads CASSSRAGGPTDTQYF. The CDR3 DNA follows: TGTGCCAGCAGCTCCCGGGCGGGAGGTCCCACAGATACGCAGTATTTT. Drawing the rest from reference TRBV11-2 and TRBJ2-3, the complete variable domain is EAGVAQSPRYKIIEKRQSVAFWCNPISGHATLYWYQQILGQGPKLLIQFQNNGVVDDSQLPKDRFSAERLKGVDSTLKIQPAKLEDSAVYLCASSSRAGGPTDTQYFGPGTRLTVL.

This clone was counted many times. The DNA for the CDR3 is TGTGCCAGCAGAAGGTACGGGACGCAATACGAGCAGTACTTC. As protein: CASRRYGTQYEQYF. This rearrangement joins TRBV6-1 to TRBJ2-7; D may be TRBD1 or TRBD2 (5 bases each). Germline-derived CDR1 and CDR2 are MNHNS and SASEGT. This CDR3 comprises 14 residues. The germline V and J ends were trimmed by 6 bases and 4 bases, with 16 bases remaining between them.

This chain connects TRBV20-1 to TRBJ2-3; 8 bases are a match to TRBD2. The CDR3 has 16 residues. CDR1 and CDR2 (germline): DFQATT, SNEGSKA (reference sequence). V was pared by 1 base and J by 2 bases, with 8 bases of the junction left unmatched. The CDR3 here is CSARVRAGALTDTQYF. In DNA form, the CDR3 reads TGCAGTGCTAGAGTCCGAGCGGGGGCTCTCACAGATACGCAGTATTTT.

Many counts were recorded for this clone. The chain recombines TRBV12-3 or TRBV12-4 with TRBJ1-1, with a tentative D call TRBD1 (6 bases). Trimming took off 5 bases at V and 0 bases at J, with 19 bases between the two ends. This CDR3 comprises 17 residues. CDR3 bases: TGTGCCAGCAGTCTGGGAGGACAGTTCCTCATGAACACTGAAGCTTTCTTT. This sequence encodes CASSLGGQFLMNTEAFF.

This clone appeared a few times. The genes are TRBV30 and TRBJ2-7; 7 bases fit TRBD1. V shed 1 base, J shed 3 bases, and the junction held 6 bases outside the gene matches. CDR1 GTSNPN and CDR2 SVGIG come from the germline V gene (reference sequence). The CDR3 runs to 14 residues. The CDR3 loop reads CAWSAWGQNYEQYF. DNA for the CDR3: TGTGCCTGGAGTGCCTGGGGACAGAACTACGAGCAGTACTTC.

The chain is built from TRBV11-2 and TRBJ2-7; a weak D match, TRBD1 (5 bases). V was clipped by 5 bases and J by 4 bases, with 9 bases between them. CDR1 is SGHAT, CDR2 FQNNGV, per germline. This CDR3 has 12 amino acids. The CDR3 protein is CASSQTAYEQYF. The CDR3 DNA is TGTGCCAGCAGCCAGACAGCTTACGAGCAGTACTTC. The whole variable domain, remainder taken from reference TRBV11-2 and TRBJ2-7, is EAGVAQSPRYKIIEKRQSVAFWCNPISGHATLYWYQQILGQGPKLLIQFQNNGVVDDSQLPKDRFSAERLKGVDSTLKIQPAKLEDSAVYLCASSQTAYEQYFGPGTRLTVT.

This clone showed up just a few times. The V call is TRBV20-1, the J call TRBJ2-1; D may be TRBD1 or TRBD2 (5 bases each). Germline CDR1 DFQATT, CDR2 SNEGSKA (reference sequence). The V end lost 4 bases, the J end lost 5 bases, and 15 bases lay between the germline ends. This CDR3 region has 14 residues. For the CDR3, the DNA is TGCAGTGCTATTTGGGACGTCTGGCACAATGAGCAGTTCTTC. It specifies CSAIWDVWHNEQFF.

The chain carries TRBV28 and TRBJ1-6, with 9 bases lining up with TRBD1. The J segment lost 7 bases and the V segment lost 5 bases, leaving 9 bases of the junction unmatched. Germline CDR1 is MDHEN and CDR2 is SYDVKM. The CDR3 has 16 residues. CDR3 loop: CASSETGTGSNSPLHF. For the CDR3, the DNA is TGTGCCAGCAGTGAGACCGGGACAGGGTCCAATTCACCCCTCCACTTT.

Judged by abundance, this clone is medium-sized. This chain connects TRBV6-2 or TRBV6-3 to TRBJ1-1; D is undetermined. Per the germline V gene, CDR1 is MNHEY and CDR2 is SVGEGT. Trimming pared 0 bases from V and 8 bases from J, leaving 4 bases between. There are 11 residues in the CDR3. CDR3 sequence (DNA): TGTGCCAGCAGTTACTCTCGGGAAGCTTTCTTT. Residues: CASSYSREAFF.